A selection of T cell receptor beta chains follows, all from one sample in a study of CD8 T cells in ankylosing spondylitis. TCRdb re-called the 5' RACE reads through MiXCR, storing one row per CDR3 protein. In the table there are approximately 540,000 distinct CDR3 sequences, more than 9.5% of which are singletons. The sequencing sample was made of blood, either unsorted or a sorted T cell fraction (not recorded which). These receptors originate from a male donor with ankylosing spondylitis. Each CDR3 is given with its conserved first and last residue. The D gene is left open where the match is weak. A clone size is listed for some rows: how often the clone was seen (once, few, many), or a class if it is expanded.

TRBD2	many	TRBV14	TRBJ2-7	CASSQGTSGGSYEQYF	TGTGCCAGCAGCCAAGGAACTAGCGGGGGTTCCTACGAGCAGTACTTC
NA	NA	TRBV29-1	TRBJ2-1	CSVRMGAYNEQFF	TGCAGCGTTCGGATGGGAGCGTACAATGAGCAGTTCTTC
NA	many	TRBV20-1	TRBJ2-3	CSARLHTDTQYF	TGCAGTGCTAGGCTCCACACAGATACGCAGTATTTT
TRBD1	few	TRBV29-1	TRBJ2-1	CSVVMGQGAMNEQFF	TGCAGCGTTGTAATGGGACAGGGGGCTATGAATGAGCAGTTCTTC
NA	NA	TRBV4-1	TRBJ2-3	CASSQATLLTDTQYF	TGCGCCAGCAGCCAAGCGACCCTTCTCACAGATACGCAGTATTTT
NA	NA	TRBV20-1	TRBJ2-2	CSARWGTGELFF	TGCAGTGCTAGGTGGGGCACCGGGGAGCTGTTTTTT
TRBD2	NA	TRBV29-1	TRBJ2-3	CSVDLLAGTTDTQYF	TGCAGCGTTGATTTACTAGCGGGGACCACAGATACGCAGTATTTT
NA	NA	TRBV20-1	TRBJ2-1	CSANWAGNEQFF	TGCAGTGCAAACTGGGCGGGCAATGAGCAGTTCTTC
NA	NA	TRBV11-2	TRBJ2-4	CASSPRENIQYF	TGTGCCAGCAGCCCGCGAGAAAACATTCAGTACTTC
NA	few	TRBV10-2	TRBJ2-1	CASSEMLIAHTPKYNEQFF	TGCGCCAGCAGTGAGATGTTAATAGCCCACACCCCGAAATACAATGAGCAGTTCTTC
NA	few	TRBV7-2	TRBJ1-5	CASSLDGRFQPQHF	TGTGCCAGCAGCTTGGACGGACGATTTCAGCCCCAGCATTTT
NA	many	TRBV7-8	TRBJ1-1	CASSARRENTEAFF	TGTGCCAGCAGCGCCAGACGGGAGAACACTGAAGCTTTCTTT
TRBD1	NA	TRBV25-1	TRBJ1-3	CASSDWAGGASGNTIYF	TGTGCCAGCAGTGATTGGGCAGGGGGTGCATCTGGAAACACCATATATTTT
TRBD2	NA	TRBV27	TRBJ2-1	CASSLKREALGEQFF	TGTGCCAGCAGTTTGAAGCGGGAGGCGTTAGGAGAGCAGTTCTTC
NA	NA	TRBV5-1	TRBJ1-4	CASSLEAGLGTNEKLFF	TGCGCCAGCAGCTTGGAGGCAGGGTTGGGAACTAATGAAAAACTGTTTTTT
NA	few	TRBV6-1	TRBJ1-5	CASSKGWLDQPQHF	TGTGCCAGCAGCAAAGGGTGGCTCGATCAGCCCCAGCATTTT
TRBD2	NA	TRBV14	TRBJ2-2	CASRDQAGGPPGELFF	TGTGCCAGCAGAGACCAAGCGGGAGGGCCTCCCGGGGAGCTGTTTTTT
NA	NA	TRBV20-1	TRBJ2-7	CSAPGLSYEQYF	TGCAGTGCTCCGGGACTCTCTTACGAGCAGTACTTC
NA	many	TRBV12-3/TRBV12-4	TRBJ1-2	CASSLSLPGGYTF	TGTGCCAGCAGTTTGTCCCTACCGGGGGGCTACACCTTC
NA	many	TRBV3-1	TRBJ1-1	CASSPFGNTEAFF	TGTGCCAGCAGCCCTTTCGGGAACACTGAAGCTTTCTTT
NA	medium-sized	TRBV5-1	TRBJ2-3	CASSLGGTRDTQYF	TGCGCCAGCAGCTTGGGGGGAACCAGAGATACGCAGTATTTT
TRBD2	few	TRBV6-1	TRBJ2-1	CASREAGLADYNEQFF	TGTGCCAGCAGGGAAGCGGGACTAGCCGATTACAATGAGCAGTTCTTC
NA	few	TRBV11-2	TRBJ2-6	CASSLRRSSGANVLTF	TGTGCCAGCAGCTTGAGGCGCAGCTCTGGGGCCAACGTCCTGACTTTC
TRBD2	many	TRBV3-1	TRBJ2-1	CASSHPEGSGTNYNEQFF	TGTGCCAGCAGCCACCCGGAGGGTAGCGGGACCAACTACAATGAGCAGTTCTTC
TRBD2	NA	TRBV28	TRBJ2-2	CASSPTSENTGELFF	TGTGCCAGCAGCCCTACTAGCGAAAACACCGGGGAGCTGTTTTTT
TRBD1	few	TRBV3-1	TRBJ1-3	CASSHKRKGQFLSGNTIYF	TGTGCCAGCAGCCACAAGCGAAAGGGACAGTTCCTTTCTGGAAACACCATATATTTT
TRBD2	few	TRBV5-6	TRBJ2-1	CASSEAGVVYNEQFF	TGTGCCAGCAGTGAGGCGGGAGTGGTATACAATGAGCAGTTCTTC
NA	few	TRBV13	TRBJ1-2	CASSLGVVNYGYTF	TGTGCCAGCAGCTTAGGAGTAGTTAACTATGGCTACACCTTC
NA	many	TRBV11-3	TRBJ2-1	CASSFFDEQFF	TGTGCCAGCAGCTTTTTCGATGAGCAGTTCTTC
TRBD1	few	TRBV12-3/TRBV12-4	TRBJ2-2	CASSNRTGLSTGELFF	TGTGCCAGCAGTAACCGGACAGGGTTAAGCACCGGGGAGCTGTTTTTT
TRBD1	NA	TRBV2	TRBJ2-3	CASSAQGVTDTQYF	TGTGCCAGCAGTGCCCAGGGGGTCACAGATACGCAGTATTTT
NA	few	TRBV30	TRBJ1-4	CAWNHRATNEKLFF	TGTGCCTGGAATCACCGTGCAACTAATGAAAAACTGTTTTTT
NA	NA	TRBV20-1	TRBJ2-1	CSAPVQYEQFF	TGCAGTGCCCCGGTCCAGTACGAGCAGTTCTTC
NA	few	TRBV7-2	TRBJ2-2	CASSAGTITGELFF	TGTGCCAGCAGCGCCGGGACGATCACCGGGGAGCTGTTTTTT
NA	NA	TRBV6-2/TRBV6-3	TRBJ1-5	CASSRTGTNQPQHF	TGTGCCAGCAGCCGAACAGGGACCAATCAGCCCCAGCATTTT
NA	NA	TRBV19	TRBJ1-5	CASTGDPYSNQPQHF	TGTGCCAGTACAGGGGACCCTTATAGCAATCAGCCCCAGCATTTT
NA	many	TRBV5-1	TRBJ2-1	CASSYTGPGGSEQFF	TGCGCCAGCAGCTACACTGGTCCAGGCGGCTCCGAGCAGTTCTTC
NA	few	TRBV20-1	TRBJ2-7	CSAREMIYEQYF	TGCAGTGCTAGGGAAATGATCTACGAGCAGTACTTC
TRBD1	NA	TRBV18	TRBJ2-1	CASSKGQLSYNEQFF	TGTGCCAGCTCAAAGGGACAGCTCTCCTACAATGAGCAGTTCTTC
TRBD2	NA	TRBV5-1	TRBJ2-5	CASSLGTSMETQYF	TGCGCCAGCAGCTTGGGGACTAGCATGGAGACCCAGTACTTC
NA	NA	TRBV7-9	TRBJ2-5	CASSPYGETQYF	TGTGCCAGCAGCCCCTATGGGGAGACCCAGTACTTC
NA	NA	TRBV5-6	TRBJ2-1	CASSSTGLPRVSYNEQFF	TGTGCCAGCAGCTCCACGGGACTTCCCCGTGTGTCTTACAATGAGCAGTTCTTC
NA	NA	TRBV19	TRBJ2-1	CASSMQTVDEQFF	TGTGCCAGTAGTATGCAGACAGTGGATGAGCAGTTCTTC
NA	NA	TRBV7-8	TRBJ1-2	CASSLIGQAQGYGYTF	TGTGCCAGCAGCTTAATCGGCCAGGCCCAGGGCTATGGCTACACCTTC
TRBD1	NA	TRBV12-3/TRBV12-4	TRBJ2-7	CASRFGTASSYEQYF	TGTGCCAGCAGATTCGGGACAGCAAGCTCCTACGAGCAGTACTTC
TRBD2	few	TRBV18	TRBJ2-1	CASSPLAGRFYNEQFF	TGTGCCAGCTCACCCCTAGCGGGACGATTTTACAATGAGCAGTTCTTC
NA	NA	TRBV11-3	TRBJ1-6	CASSQTGSGPPLHF	TGTGCCAGCAGCCAAACCGGATCCGGGCCACCCCTCCACTTT
NA	once	TRBV5-6	TRBJ2-7	CASSFIGTGKHKQYF	TGTGCCAGCAGCTTCATAGGAACAGGGAAGCACAAGCAGTACTTC
NA	many	TRBV11-2	TRBJ2-2	CASRAGNTGELFF	TGTGCCAGCAGGGCAGGGAACACCGGGGAGCTGTTTTTT
NA	NA	TRBV3-1	TRBJ1-2	CASSQEKSGYTF	TGTGCCAGCAGCCAAGAGAAGAGCGGCTACACCTTC
NA	few	TRBV7-9	TRBJ2-3	CASSPGPGLRTDTQYF	TGTGCCAGCAGCCCCGGACCGGGACTCCGCACAGATACGCAGTATTTT
TRBD1	NA	TRBV11-2	TRBJ1-5	CASSEGTGGKGQPQHF	TGTGCCAGCAGCGAAGGGACAGGGGGAAAGGGTCAGCCCCAGCATTTT
TRBD1	NA	TRBV12-3/TRBV12-4	TRBJ1-6	CASSAGQGAGSPLHF	TGTGCCAGCAGCGCGGGACAGGGGGCGGGATCACCCCTCCACTTT
TRBD2	NA	TRBV20-1	TRBJ2-3	CSARLAVGGGTDTQYF	TGCAGTGCTAGACTAGCGGTCGGGGGGGGCACAGATACGCAGTATTTT
NA	few	TRBV12-3/TRBV12-4	TRBJ1-1	CASSSGPAGVNTEAFF	TGTGCCAGCAGCTCGGGCCCCGCCGGGGTCAACACTGAAGCTTTCTTT
TRBD1	few	TRBV18	TRBJ1-2	CASSRQGHPNYGYTF	TGTGCCAGCTCACGACAGGGGCACCCTAACTATGGCTACACCTTC
NA	NA	TRBV10-1	TRBJ2-5	CASSMSTGPETQYF	TGCGCCAGCAGTATGTCAACAGGGCCCGAGACCCAGTACTTC
TRBD1	few	TRBV10-3	TRBJ1-3	CAISEGQGGSGNTIYF	TGTGCCATCAGTGAAGGACAGGGAGGCTCTGGAAACACCATATATTTT
TRBD2	many	TRBV11-2	TRBJ2-2	CASSLRRLAETNTGELFF	TGTGCCAGCAGCTTAAGGCGTCTAGCGGAAACGAACACCGGGGAGCTGTTTTTT